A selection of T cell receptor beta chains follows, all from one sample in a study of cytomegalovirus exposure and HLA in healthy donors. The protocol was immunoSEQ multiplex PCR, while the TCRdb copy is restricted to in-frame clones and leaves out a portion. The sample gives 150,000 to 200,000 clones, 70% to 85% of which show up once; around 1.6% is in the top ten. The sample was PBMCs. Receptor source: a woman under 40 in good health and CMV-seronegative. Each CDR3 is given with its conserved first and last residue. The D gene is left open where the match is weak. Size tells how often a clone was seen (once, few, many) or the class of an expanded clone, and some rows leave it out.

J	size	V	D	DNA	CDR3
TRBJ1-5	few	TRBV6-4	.	TGTGCCAGCAGTGAGAGATACAAATGGGGGCAAAAGCCCCAGCATTTT	CASSERYKWGQKPQHF
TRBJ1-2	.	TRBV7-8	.	TGTGCCAGCAGCCTCCGCCGGACAGACAACTATGGCTACACCTTC	CASSLRRTDNYGYTF
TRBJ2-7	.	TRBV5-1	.	TGCGCCAGCAGCTTGGGTCCGGGAAACTACGAGCAGTGCTTC	CASSLGPGNYEQCF
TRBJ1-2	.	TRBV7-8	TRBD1	TGTGCCAGCACCCGACAGGGGGCGGTGGTGCTATATGGCTACACCTTC	CASTRQGAVVLYGYTF
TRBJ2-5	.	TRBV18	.	TGTGCCAGCTCACCCGGATCAGGGCGAGAGACCCAGTACTTC	CASSPGSGRETQYF
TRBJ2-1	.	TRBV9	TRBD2	TGTGCCAGCAGCGTGGGACTAGCGGGATACAATGAGCAGTTCTTC	CASSVGLAGYNEQFF
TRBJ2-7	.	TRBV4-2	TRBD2	TGTGCCAGCAGCCAAGATCTGGGTAGCGGGGGGGCTCGGGAGCAGTACTTC	CASSQDLGSGGAREQYF
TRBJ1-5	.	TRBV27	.	TGTGCCAGCAGTTTCGGTACAGGCAAACAGCCCCAGCATTTT	CASSFGTGKQPQHF
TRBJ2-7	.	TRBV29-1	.	TGCAGCGCCTCAGACAGGCCCTACGAGCAGTACTTC	CSASDRPYEQYF
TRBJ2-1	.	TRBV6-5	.	TGTGCCAGCAGTTACTCGATCAGCGTCAATGAGCAGTTCTTC	CASSYSISVNEQFF
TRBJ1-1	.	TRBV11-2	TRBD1	TGTGCCAGCAGCTTACGGAACGGGGACAGGGCTTTCTATTCTGAAGCTTTCTTT	CASSLRNGDRAFYSEAFF
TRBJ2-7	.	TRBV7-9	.	TGTGCCAGCAGCTTAGCTGGCCCCTACGAGCAGTACTTC	CASSLAGPYEQYF
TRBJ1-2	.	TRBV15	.	TGTGCCACCAGCAGAGACAGGGCTTCTAACTATGGCTACACCTTC	CATSRDRASNYGYTF
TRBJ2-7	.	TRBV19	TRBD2	TGTGCCAGTAACAGGACTAGCGGGAGGGCCGACGGAGGGGGATTCTACGAGCAGTACTTC	CASNRTSGRADGGGFYEQYF
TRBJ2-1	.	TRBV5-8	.	TGTGCCAGCATCTCTCGGGGGAGCTCCTACAATGAGCAGTTCTTC	CASISRGSSYNEQFF
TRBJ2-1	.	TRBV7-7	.	TGTGCCAGCAGCCCAGGGCACAATGAGCAGTTCTTC	CASSPGHNEQFF
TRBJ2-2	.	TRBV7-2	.	TGTGCCAGCAGCTTATTTCACGTAGCCGGGGAGCTGTTTTTT	CASSLFHVAGELFF
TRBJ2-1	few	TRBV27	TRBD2	TGTGCCAGCAGTTCGGGACTAGCGGGAGGGTCCTACAATGAGCAGTTCTTC	CASSSGLAGGSYNEQFF
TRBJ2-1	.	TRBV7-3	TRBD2	TGTGCCAGCAGCTTAAGCCGATGGACTAGCGGGAGAGGGAATGAGCAGTTCTTC	CASSLSRWTSGRGNEQFF